This T cell receptor (beta chain) was sequenced for a study of blood T cells in healthy people across ages. Comments on this clonotype: The antigen is unknown.

Through a sample-barcoded 5' primer and a J-beta primer mix, a second PCR was run for roughly 7 to 11 cycles. TCRdb reprocessed the 5' RACE reads with MiXCR, giving one entry per CDR3 protein. The data hold 1.2 million to 1.5 million distinct CDR3 sequences, with roughly 40% observed a single time. Germline CDR1 and CDR2: MNHEY and SMNVEV (reference sequence). The junction had 8 bases not matched to a gene; V was cut back by 2 bases and J by 1 base. The CDR3 has 17 amino acids. Whole-study findings and limits: Long-lived donors carried more naive CD4+ cells and greater diversity than aged donors.

The TCR originated in a woman younger than 30 in good health. The material sequenced was blood. The gene calls are TRBV27 and TRBJ1-1; 9 nucleotides agree with TRBD1. CDR3 sequence (DNA): TGTGCCAGCAGTTTAGTGTCGGCGGGACAGGGGAACACTGAAGCTTTCTTT. Amino acids: CASSLVSAGQGNTEAFF.